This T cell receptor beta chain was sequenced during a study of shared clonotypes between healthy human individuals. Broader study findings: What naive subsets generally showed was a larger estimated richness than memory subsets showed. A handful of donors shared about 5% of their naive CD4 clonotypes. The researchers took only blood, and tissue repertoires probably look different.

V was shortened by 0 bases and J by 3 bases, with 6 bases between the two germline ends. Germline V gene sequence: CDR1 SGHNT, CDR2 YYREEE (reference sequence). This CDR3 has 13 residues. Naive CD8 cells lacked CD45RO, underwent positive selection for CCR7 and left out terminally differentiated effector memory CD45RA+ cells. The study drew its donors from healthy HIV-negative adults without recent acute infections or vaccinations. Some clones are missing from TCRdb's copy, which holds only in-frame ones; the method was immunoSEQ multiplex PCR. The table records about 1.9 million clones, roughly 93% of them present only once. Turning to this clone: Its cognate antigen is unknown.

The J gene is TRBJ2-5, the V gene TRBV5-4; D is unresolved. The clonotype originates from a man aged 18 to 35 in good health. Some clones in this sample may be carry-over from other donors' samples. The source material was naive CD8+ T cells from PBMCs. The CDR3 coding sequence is TGTGCCAGCAGCTTGGAAGTGGAAGAGACCCAGTACTTC. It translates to CASSLEVEETQYF.